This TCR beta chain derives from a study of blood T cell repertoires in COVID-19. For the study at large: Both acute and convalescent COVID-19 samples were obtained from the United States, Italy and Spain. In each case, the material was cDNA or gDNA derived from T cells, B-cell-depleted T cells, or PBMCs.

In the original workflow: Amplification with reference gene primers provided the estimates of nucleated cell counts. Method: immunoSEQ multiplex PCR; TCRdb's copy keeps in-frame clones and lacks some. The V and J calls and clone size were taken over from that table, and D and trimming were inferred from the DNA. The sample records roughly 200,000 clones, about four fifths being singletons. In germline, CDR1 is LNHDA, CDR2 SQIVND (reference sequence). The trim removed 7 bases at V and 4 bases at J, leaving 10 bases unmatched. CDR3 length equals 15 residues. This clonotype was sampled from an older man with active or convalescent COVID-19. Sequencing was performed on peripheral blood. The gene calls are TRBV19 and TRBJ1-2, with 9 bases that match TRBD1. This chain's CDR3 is CASKPWDRAAYGYTF. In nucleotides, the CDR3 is TGTGCCAGTAAGCCCTGGGACAGGGCAGCCTATGGCTACACCTTC.